This T cell receptor (beta chain) was sequenced for a study of T cell changes during pregnancy in multiple sclerosis. TCRdb keeps only in-frame clones here, not all; method: immunoSEQ multiplex PCR. The sample holds approximately 88,000 clones, 90% to 95% seen once. V dropped 4 bases and J dropped 5; count of bases not matched to a gene: 8. Germline CDR1 is MNHEY and CDR2 is SMNVEV (reference sequence). CDR3 length equals 17 residues. This clone occurred once. This specimen was peripheral blood, taken in the second trimester of pregnancy. The sequence was collected from a female donor with multiple sclerosis, enrolled in a pregnancy study. The genes are TRBV27 and TRBJ2-5; TRBD2 agrees at 15 bases. The CDR3 nucleotides read TGTGCCAGCAGTTCCGGACTAGCGGGAGGGCCGCGGGAGACCCAGTACTTC. Its translation: CASSSGLAGGPRETQYF.